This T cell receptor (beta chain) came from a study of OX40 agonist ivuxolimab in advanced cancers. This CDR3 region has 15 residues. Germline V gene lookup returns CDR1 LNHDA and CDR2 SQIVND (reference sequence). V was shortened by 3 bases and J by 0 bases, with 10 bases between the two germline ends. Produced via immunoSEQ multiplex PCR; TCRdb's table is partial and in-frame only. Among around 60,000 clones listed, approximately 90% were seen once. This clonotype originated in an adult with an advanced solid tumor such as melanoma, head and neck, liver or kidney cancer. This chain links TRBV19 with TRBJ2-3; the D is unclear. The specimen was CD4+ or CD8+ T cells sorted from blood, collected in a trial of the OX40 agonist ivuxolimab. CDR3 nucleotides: TGTGCCAGTAGTATCGGCCAGGCCAGCACAGATACGCAGTATTTT. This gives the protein CASSIGQASTDTQYF.